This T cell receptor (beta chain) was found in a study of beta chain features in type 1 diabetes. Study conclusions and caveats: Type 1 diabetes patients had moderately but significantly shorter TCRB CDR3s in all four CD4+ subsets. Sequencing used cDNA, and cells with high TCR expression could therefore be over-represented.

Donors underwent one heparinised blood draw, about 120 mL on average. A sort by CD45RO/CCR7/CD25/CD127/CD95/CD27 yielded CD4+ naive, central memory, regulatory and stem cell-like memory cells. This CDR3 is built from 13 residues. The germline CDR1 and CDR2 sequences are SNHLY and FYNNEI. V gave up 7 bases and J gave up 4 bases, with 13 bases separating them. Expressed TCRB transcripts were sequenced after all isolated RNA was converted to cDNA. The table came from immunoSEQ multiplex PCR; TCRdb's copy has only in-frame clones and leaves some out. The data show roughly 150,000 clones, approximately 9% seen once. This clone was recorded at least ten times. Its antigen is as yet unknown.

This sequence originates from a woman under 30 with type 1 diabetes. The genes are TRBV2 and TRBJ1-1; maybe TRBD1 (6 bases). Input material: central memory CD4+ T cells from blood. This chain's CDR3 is CASKAQGITEAFF. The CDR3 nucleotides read TGTGCCAGCAAGGCGCAGGGGATCACTGAAGCTTTCTTT.